These 19 T cell receptor beta chains came from one sample sequenced in a study of blood T cells in healthy people across ages. Primers used in a second PCR of about 6 to 11 cycles were a sample-barcoded 5' primer and a J-beta primer mix. One entry per CDR3 protein results from TCRdb running MiXCR on the 5' RACE reads. The table includes nearly 800,000 distinct CDR3 sequences, roughly three fifths detected once. What was sequenced was blood. These receptors came from a man aged 35 to 55 in good health.

The chain links TRBV6-6 to TRBJ1-5, with D possibly matching TRBD1 (6 bases). CDR1 and CDR2 (germline): MNHNY, SVGAGI (reference sequence). Trimming removed 8 bases at V and 4 bases at J, with 15 bases between. The CDR3 runs to 14 residues. The CDR3: CASRIQGGNQPQHF. CDR3 DNA sequence: TGTGCCAGCCGTATACAGGGTGGGAATCAGCCCCAGCATTTT.

V and J are TRBV4-2 and TRBJ2-1, with D tentatively TRBD2 (7 bases). CDR3 length: 15 residues. Trimming cost V 0 bases and J 7 bases, with 13 bases left between them. CDR1 LGHNA and CDR2 YNFKEQ come from the germline V gene. Written as DNA, the CDR3 is TGTGCCAGCAGCCAAGAGGAGGGGGGGTGGAATGAGCAGTTCTTC. This gives the protein CASSQEEGGWNEQFF.

This chain links TRBV12-3 or TRBV12-4 with TRBJ2-7; no definite D call. The CDR3 sequence is 15 residues long. V was shortened by 5 bases and J by 0 bases, with 14 bases between the two germline ends. As DNA, the CDR3 is TGTGCCAGCAGTCATTCGGTCACCGACTCCTACGAGCAGTACTTC. Translated, it gives CASSHSVTDSYEQYF.

This rearrangement joins TRBV20-1 to TRBJ2-5, with unresolved D. Germline CDR1 DFQATT, CDR2 SNEGSKA (reference sequence). The CDR3 covers 13 residues. V was cut by 0 bases and J by 5 bases, with 10 bases left in between. This CDR3 is CSARDNLGETQYF. In nucleotides, the CDR3 is TGCAGTGCTAGAGATAACTTGGGGGAGACCCAGTACTTC.

The V and J genes are TRBV4-1 and TRBJ2-1, with D possibly being TRBD2 (7 bases). V was clipped by 2 bases and J by 5 bases, with 19 bases between them. The germline CDR1 and CDR2 sequences are MGHRA and YSYEKL. The CDR3 sequence is 17 residues long. In DNA form, the CDR3 reads TGCGCCAGCAGCCAACCCACCAGGAGAGGGGGGGACAATGAGCAGTTCTTC. It specifies CASSQPTRRGGDNEQFF.

The chain links TRBV12-3 or TRBV12-4 to TRBJ1-2; D may be TRBD1 (6 bases). V was trimmed by 4 bases and J by 5 bases, leaving 11 bases between them. CDR3 length: 13 residues. CDR3 DNA sequence: TGTGCCAGCAGTTCCGACAGGATTTATGGCTACACCTTC. The encoded protein is CASSSDRIYGYTF.

The chain employs TRBV7-6 and TRBJ2-5, with TRBD2 matching 10 bases. The germline V gene encodes CDR1 SGHVS and CDR2 FNYEAQ. V trimming: 3 bases; J trimming: 2 bases; junction bases outside the gene matches: 6. The CDR3 has 16 amino acids. The CDR3 sequence: CASSLRAGGQQETQYF. The DNA of the CDR3 is TGTGCCAGCAGCTTGAGAGCGGGGGGGCAACAAGAGACCCAGTACTTC. The variable domain in full, with the rest retrieved from reference TRBV7-6 and TRBJ2-5, is GAGVSQSPRYKVTKRGQDVALRCDPISGHVSLYWYRQALGQGPEFLTYFNYEAQQDKSGLPNDRFSAERPEGSISTLTIQRTEQRDSAMYRCASSLRAGGQQETQYFGPGTRLLVL.

This clonotype was detected only a few times. The chain carries TRBV5-1 and TRBJ2-3; TRBD1 might be the D (5 bases). V was pared by 0 bases and J by 3 bases, with 11 bases between. The CDR3 covers 15 residues. Germline CDR1 reads SGHRS; CDR2 reads YFSETQ. CDR3 in DNA: TGCGCCAGCAGCTTGGAAGGCAGGGTAACAGATACGCAGTATTTT. Its protein product is CASSLEGRVTDTQYF. Looking up the rest from reference TRBV5-1 and TRBJ2-3 gives the full variable domain: KAGVTQTPRYLIKTRGQQVTLSCSPISGHRSVSWYQQTPGQGLQFLFEYFSETQRNKGNFPGRFSGRQFSNSRSEMNVSTLELGDSALYLCASSLEGRVTDTQYFGPGTRLTVL.

The chain recombines TRBV7-3 with TRBJ2-7; D is possibly TRBD1 (6 bases). Germline CDR1 reads SGHTA; CDR2 reads FQGTGA. The CDR3 length is 14 residues. The germline V and J ends were trimmed by 4 bases and 7 bases, with 17 bases remaining between them. In DNA form, the CDR3 reads TGTGCCAGCAGCTCAGAACAGGGTTTGCATGAGCAGTACTTC. Amino acid sequence: CASSSEQGLHEQYF.

The sample holds a few counts of this clonotype. V and J are TRBV3-1 and TRBJ2-3; D remains unclear. CDR3 length: 15 residues. Trimming stripped 0 bases from V and 1 base from J, with 8 bases between. Looked up from germline, CDR1 is LGHDT and CDR2 is YNNKEL (reference sequence). The CDR3 spells CASSQDWQGTDTQYF. CDR3 in DNA: TGTGCCAGCAGCCAAGATTGGCAGGGCACAGATACGCAGTATTTT.

This sequence joins TRBV3-1 and TRBJ1-2; D is perhaps TRBD1 (5 bases). V shed 0 bases and J shed 3 bases, with 8 bases lying between them. The CDR3 contains 14 residues. From germline, CDR1 is LGHDT and CDR2 YNNKEL (reference sequence). Here the CDR3 DNA reads TGTGCCAGCAGCCAAGAAGACAGTTACTATGGCTACACCTTC. As protein: CASSQEDSYYGYTF. The entire variable domain, with the rest obtained from reference TRBV3-1 and TRBJ1-2, is as follows: DTAVSQTPKYLVTQMGNDKSIKCEQNLGHDTMYWYKQDSKKFLKIMFSYNNKELIINETVPNRFSPKSPDKAHLNLHINSLELGDSAVYFCASSQEDSYYGYTFGSGTRLTVV.

The rearrangement links TRBV12-3 or TRBV12-4 to TRBJ2-5, with 10 bases fitting TRBD2. Unmatched junction bases numbered 8, after V lost 5 bases and J lost 5 bases. The CDR3 totals 15 residues. The CDR3: CASSDTGTSVETQYF. The CDR3 DNA sequence: TGTGCCAGCAGTGACACCGGGACTAGCGTGGAGACCCAGTACTTC.

This chain links TRBV7-9 with TRBJ2-7, with D perhaps given as TRBD1 or TRBD2 (6 bases each). V was trimmed by 1 base and J by 7 bases, leaving 23 bases between them. Germline lookup yields CDR1 SEHNR and CDR2 FQNEAQ (reference sequence). The CDR3 totals 17 residues. This chain's CDR3 is CASSLDGGGVSCPEQYF. CDR3 bases: TGTGCCAGCAGCTTAGATGGGGGCGGGGTAAGCTGTCCTGAGCAGTACTTC.

This clonotype was detected a few times. This sequence joins TRBV6-6 and TRBJ2-2; TRBD1 or TRBD2 may be the D gene (5 bases each). CDR1 is MNHNY and CDR2 is SVGAGI in the germline V gene (reference sequence). V dropped 2 bases and J dropped 6 bases, with 10 bases sitting between them. The CDR3 is 14 amino acids. CDR3 nucleotides: TGTGCCAGCAGTTACGGGACCCCTCCCGGGGAGCTGTTTTTT. Amino acid sequence: CASSYGTPPGELFF.

The chain combines TRBV7-6 with TRBJ2-1, with unresolved D. Germline loops: CDR1 SGHVS, CDR2 FNYEAQ. The CDR3 covers 12 residues. V was cut by 5 bases and J by 6 bases, with 8 bases left in between. CDR3 amino acids: CASSAGPNEQFF. CDR3 sequence (DNA): TGTGCCAGCAGCGCCGGGCCCAATGAGCAGTTCTTC.

V is TRBV7-9 and J is TRBJ2-2; D tentatively reads TRBD1 or TRBD2 (5 bases each). Germline V gene data show CDR1 as SEHNR and CDR2 as FQNEAQ (reference sequence). The CDR3 length is 15 residues. Trimming took off 4 bases at V and 4 bases at J, with 13 bases between the two ends. In DNA, the CDR3 is TGTGCCAGCAGCTCGAGGGGATCTAGCACCGGGGAGCTGTTTTTT. Its translation is CASSSRGSSTGELFF.

The chain carries TRBV30 and TRBJ1-3, with no clear D. V was shortened by 7 bases and J by 4 bases, with 14 bases between the two germline ends. Germline V gene data show CDR1 as GTSNPN and CDR2 as SVGIG (reference sequence). This CDR3 region has 13 residues. CDR3 in DNA: TGTGCCTCCCCTCGAGTTAACGGAAACACCATATATTTT. This sequence encodes CASPRVNGNTIYF.

This chain uses TRBV29-1 with TRBJ2-5; D may be TRBD1 (6 bases). The J call may be faulty, since TRBJ2-7 better matches the DNA end. Germline lookup yields CDR1 SQVTM and CDR2 ANQGSEA. This CDR3 has 12 residues. The CDR3: CSVIQGLYEQYF. The CDR3, as DNA: TGCAGCGTAATACAGGGATTATACGAGCAGTACTTC.

CDR3 bases: TGTGCCAGCAGCTTAGTGCGGGTAGGGGTGAACACTGAAGCTTTCTTT. Protein product: CASSLVRVGVNTEAFF. The chain uses TRBV7-2 and TRBJ1-1, with D possibly being TRBD1 (5 bases). CDR1 and CDR2 (germline): SGHTA, FQGNSA. The CDR3 is 16 residues long. V shed 1 base and J shed 0 bases, with 12 bases lying between them.